The rows below give T cell receptor beta chains drawn from one sample of a study of T cells after yellow fever vaccination. TCRdb re-derived calls from the 5' RACE reads in MiXCR, one entry per CDR3 protein. The data hold about 330,000 distinct CDR3 sequences, with around 7.3% observed a single time. The sequencing used PBMCs, collected about 49 days after the first yellow fever vaccination. All receptors derive from a young man who received the YFV17D yellow fever vaccine. The CDR3 runs from the conserved cysteine through the conserved F or W. A D gene is named only where the DNA matches it firmly. The size of a clone is reported for some rows only, either as once, few or many, or as a class for expanded clones.

j_call d_call v_call cdr3_length clone_size cdr3_aa cdr3_nt
TRBJ2-3 - TRBV11-1 15 - CASRTKTGAGDTQYF TGTGCCAGCAGGACGAAGACCGGGGCCGGGGATACGCAGTATTTT
TRBJ2-2 - TRBV24-1 17 few CATSDFGGISNTGELFF TGTGCCACCAGTGATTTTGGGGGGATCTCGAACACCGGGGAGCTGTTTTTT
TRBJ2-7 - TRBV4-1 15 - CASSQPRDHTYEQYF TGCGCCAGCAGCCAACCCCGGGACCATACCTACGAGCAGTACTTC
TRBJ1-2 - TRBV18 13 few CASSAGRNYGYTF TGTGCCAGCTCAGCGGGACGGAACTATGGCTACACCTTC
TRBJ1-6 - TRBV4-2 15 few CASSQGPGGASPLHF TGTGCCAGCAGCCAGGGCCCAGGCGGGGCCTCACCCCTCCACTTT
TRBJ1-1 TRBD1 TRBV5-6 12 - CASSGTAIEAFF TGTGCCAGCAGCGGGACAGCTATTGAAGCTTTCTTT
TRBJ2-5 - TRBV20-1 13 many CSAAPPDPRTQYF TGCAGTGCTGCACCCCCAGATCCGAGGACCCAGTACTTC
TRBJ2-7 - TRBV7-9 13 few CASTHGGPGEQYF TGTGCCAGCACCCACGGGGGTCCTGGCGAGCAGTACTTC
TRBJ2-5 TRBD2 TRBV20-1 14 few CSARDGDYLETQYF TGCAGTGCTAGAGACGGGGACTACTTAGAGACCCAGTACTTC
TRBJ1-3 - TRBV12-3/TRBV12-4 14 many CASSFVPSGNTIYF TGTGCCAGCAGTTTCGTCCCCTCTGGAAACACCATATATTTT
TRBJ1-1 TRBD1 TRBV5-1 15 - CASSSDTDREAEAFF TGCGCCAGCAGCTCAGACACGGACAGGGAGGCTGAAGCTTTCTTT
TRBJ2-4 - TRBV11-3 17 many CASSLGGSGLAKNIQYF TGTGCCAGCAGCTTAGGGGGCTCGGGGCTAGCCAAAAACATTCAGTACTTC
TRBJ1-6 - TRBV2 17 few CASSEREGFSYNSPLHF TGTGCCAGCAGTGAACGAGAGGGTTTCTCCTATAATTCACCCCTCCACTTT
TRBJ2-1 TRBD1 TRBV6-1 13 few CASTGTVDNEQFF TGTGCCAGCACCGGGACAGTAGACAATGAGCAGTTCTTC
TRBJ2-4 - TRBV18 13 few CASSPTGINIQYF TGTGCCAGCTCACCAACCGGTATAAACATTCAGTACTTC
TRBJ2-3 TRBD2 TRBV10-3 13 - CATSGASTDTQYF TGTGCCACCAGCGGGGCCAGCACAGATACGCAGTATTTT
TRBJ2-3 - TRBV23-1 12 - CASSLIVRTQYF TGCGCCAGCAGTCTTATCGTCCGGACGCAGTATTTT
TRBJ1-5 - TRBV19 13 few CASSPNSNQPQHF TGTGCCAGTTCCCCTAATAGCAATCAGCCCCAGCATTTT
TRBJ1-4 - TRBV12-3/TRBV12-4 17 - CASSSTMGQGDNEKLFF TGTGCCAGCAGTTCTACGATGGGGCAGGGAGACAATGAAAAACTGTTTTTT
TRBJ1-2 - TRBV4-1 15 few CASSQTRTVNYGYTF TGCGCCAGCAGCCAAACCCGGACAGTTAACTATGGCTACACCTTC
TRBJ2-3 - TRBV9 16 many CASSAHTRPSTDTQYF TGTGCCAGCAGCGCTCACACTAGACCCAGCACAGATACGCAGTATTTT
TRBJ1-1 - TRBV7-2 13 few CASSLLGSAEAFF TGTGCCAGCAGCTTGCTTGGTTCCGCTGAAGCTTTCTTT
TRBJ2-3 TRBD2 TRBV5-4 15 many CATTSGTSGTDTQYF TGTGCCACCACATCCGGGACTAGCGGCACAGATACGCAGTATTTT
TRBJ1-4 - TRBV6-6 13 few CASSYRANEKLFF TGTGCCAGCAGTTACCGGGCAAATGAAAAACTGTTTTTT
TRBJ1-6 - TRBV4-2 15 few CASSPREGLGSPLHF TGTGCCAGCAGCCCACGGGAGGGGTTAGGTTCACCCCTCCACTTT
TRBJ1-3 - TRBV2 14 - CASWTASSGNTIYF TGTGCCAGCTGGACGGCTAGCTCTGGAAACACCATATATTTT
TRBJ2-1 - TRBV5-4 15 many CASRPRDSSYNEQFF TGTGCCAGCAGACCCAGGGATAGCTCCTACAATGAGCAGTTCTTC
TRBJ1-1 - TRBV7-9 14 many CASSIQGNGAEAFF TGTGCCAGCAGCATACAGGGTAATGGTGCTGAAGCTTTCTTT
TRBJ1-1 - TRBV7-8 15 few CASSEYRESKTEAFF TGTGCCAGCAGCGAGTACAGGGAATCGAAGACTGAAGCTTTCTTT
TRBJ1-1 - TRBV6-5 18 few CASSYGLDDLTLNTEAFF TGTGCCAGCAGTTACGGCCTCGACGACCTCACCTTGAACACTGAAGCTTTCTTT
TRBJ1-6 TRBD1 TRBV20-1 14 few CSASTDRGGSPLHF TGCAGTGCTAGTACCGACAGGGGGGGGTCACCCCTCCACTTT
TRBJ2-1 TRBD2 TRBV7-3 15 few CASSLGLAGDDEQFF TGTGCCAGCAGCTTGGGACTAGCGGGGGACGATGAGCAGTTCTTC
TRBJ2-7 - TRBV6-5 14 - CASSYWEGTYEQYF TGTGCCAGCAGTTACTGGGAAGGGACCTACGAGCAGTACTTC
TRBJ2-1 - TRBV6-1 16 - CASSGGRRTRINEQFF TGTGCCAGCAGTGGGGGTCGACGGACCCGTATTAATGAGCAGTTCTTC
TRBJ1-4 TRBD1 TRBV9 15 few CASSVSPGQGEKLFF TGTGCCAGCAGCGTATCCCCTGGACAGGGCGAAAAACTGTTTTTT
TRBJ2-2 TRBD1 TRBV4-2 16 - CASSQLGQGGTGELFF TGTGCCAGCAGCCAATTAGGACAGGGGGGTACCGGGGAGCTGTTTTTT
TRBJ2-1 TRBD2 TRBV5-4 14 few CASSLGGAGGNVYF TGTGCCAGCAGCTTGGGGGGAGCGGGGGGTAATGTTTACTTC
TRBJ1-1 - TRBV6-5 12 - CASSPHGGEAFF TGTGCCAGCTCCCCCCACGGGGGTGAAGCTTTCTTT
TRBJ2-7 - TRBV15 16 few CATSRDLWGSSYEQYF TGTGCCACCAGCAGAGATCTTTGGGGATCCTCCTACGAGCAGTACTTC
TRBJ2-1 - TRBV2 16 - CASSVSYLRAYNEQFF TGTGCCAGCAGTGTGAGTTACCTAAGGGCCTACAATGAGCAGTTCTTC
TRBJ1-6 - TRBV5-1 13 few CASSGRGDSPLHF TGCGCCAGCAGCGGGAGGGGGGATTCACCCCTCCACTTT
TRBJ1-6 - TRBV12-3/TRBV12-4 13 few CASSSRWDSPLHF TGTGCCAGCAGCTCGAGGTGGGATTCACCCCTCCACTTT
TRBJ2-1 - TRBV15 13 - CATSSALGNEQFF TGTGCCACCAGCAGCGCCCTAGGGAATGAGCAGTTCTTC
TRBJ2-4 TRBD2 TRBV11-2 17 - CASSLDAERGGRNIQYF TGTGCCAGCAGCTTAGATGCCGAGCGGGGGGGAAGAAACATTCAGTACTTC
TRBJ1-1 TRBD1 TRBV5-4 16 - CASSFARTGPKDEAFF TGTGCCAGCAGCTTCGCCCGGACAGGGCCTAAGGATGAAGCTTTCTTT
TRBJ2-5 - TRBV24-1 15 few CATSDGGGRRETQYF TGTGCCACCAGTGATGGGGGGGGGCGCAGGGAGACCCAGTACTTC
TRBJ2-3 - TRBV20-1 11 - CSARQGDTQYF TGCAGTGCTAGACAGGGGGATACGCAGTATTTT
TRBJ1-2 - TRBV6-5 17 few CASSFTTRDLNNYGYTF TGTGCCAGCAGTTTCACCACCCGGGACTTAAATAACTATGGCTACACCTTC
TRBJ1-6 TRBD1 TRBV20-1 16 few CSARGGDREDYSPLHF TGCAGTGCTAGGGGCGGCGACAGGGAGGACTATTCACCCCTCCACTTT
TRBJ1-2 - TRBV20-1 12 many CSADRGANGYTF TGCAGTGCCGATAGGGGCGCGAATGGCTACACCTTC